The rows below give T cell receptor beta chains drawn from one sample of a study of blood T cell repertoires in COVID-19. Assay used: immunoSEQ multiplex PCR; TCRdb lists only in-frame clones, some missing. This sample yields about 90,000 clones, of which roughly 72% are seen a single time; approximately 6.8% belongs to the top ten. Specimen: peripheral blood. All receptors come from a man between 70 and 80 years old with acute or convalescent COVID-19. CDR3s include the opening cysteine and the closing phenylalanine or tryptophan. A D gene is named only where the DNA matches it firmly. Rows give clone size only sometimes, using once, few, many, or a class for an expanded clone.

clone_size	v_call	j_call	cdr3_length	d_call	cdr3_nt	cdr3_aa
few	TRBV11-2	TRBJ2-3	13	NA	TGTGCCAGCAGCTTAACAGCCACAGATACGCAGTATTTT	CASSLTATDTQYF
once	TRBV7-2	TRBJ2-2	13	NA	TGTGCCAGCAGCTTAGGGGGCTGGGGGGAGCTGTTTTTT	CASSLGGWGELFF
NA	TRBV5-1	TRBJ1-1	14	TRBD1	TGCGCCAGCAGCTTGCAGGGGGCAATCGCTGAAGCTTTCTTT	CASSLQGAIAEAFF
NA	TRBV2	TRBJ2-3	14	NA	TGTGCCAGCAGCCAGGCTTCGAGCACAGATACGCAGTATTTT	CASSQASSTDTQYF
few	TRBV28	TRBJ1-1	15	NA	TGTGCCAGCAGTTTTAGGGGGAAGGCGTCGACTGAAGCTTTCTTT	CASSFRGKASTEAFF
once	TRBV30	TRBJ2-2	16	TRBD1	TGTGCCTGGAGTAGGGGAGGACAGGGGCACACCGGGGAGCTGTTTTTT	CAWSRGGQGHTGELFF
NA	TRBV28	TRBJ1-2	15	NA	TGTGCCAGCAGTGTAACCGGGACATCTAACTATGGCTACACCTTC	CASSVTGTSNYGYTF
few	TRBV25-1	TRBJ2-5	15	TRBD1	TGTGCCAGCAGTGCCCACAGGGGGATCCAAGAGACCCAGTACTTC	CASSAHRGIQETQYF
few	TRBV6-1	TRBJ2-7	15	NA	TGTGCCAGCAGTGACCCTCACAGGGCCATCTACGAGCAGTACTTC	CASSDPHRAIYEQYF
NA	TRBV7-9	TRBJ2-5	14	NA	TGTGCCAGCAGCTTCCACAGGGACCAAGAGACCCAGTACTTC	CASSFHRDQETQYF
NA	TRBV6-6	TRBJ1-1	12	TRBD1	TGTGCCAGCAACCGACAGGGGACTGAAGCTTTCTTT	CASNRQGTEAFF
once	TRBV19	TRBJ2-4	17	TRBD2	TGTGCCAGTAGTATCGGGCTCACTAGCGGACTCAGGAACATTCAGTACTTC	CASSIGLTSGLRNIQYF
few	TRBV10-1	TRBJ2-1	13	NA	TGCGCCAGCAGTGGGAGTCTCGGCAATGAGCAGTTCTTC	CASSGSLGNEQFF
NA	TRBV7-9	TRBJ2-5	15	TRBD2	TGTGCCAGCAGCTGGACGACTAGCGGGCAAGAGACCCAGTACTTC	CASSWTTSGQETQYF
NA	TRBV5-6	TRBJ2-2	16	TRBD2	TGTGCCAGCAGCGGCTGGACTAGCGGGTTCACCGGGGAGCTGTTTTTT	CASSGWTSGFTGELFF